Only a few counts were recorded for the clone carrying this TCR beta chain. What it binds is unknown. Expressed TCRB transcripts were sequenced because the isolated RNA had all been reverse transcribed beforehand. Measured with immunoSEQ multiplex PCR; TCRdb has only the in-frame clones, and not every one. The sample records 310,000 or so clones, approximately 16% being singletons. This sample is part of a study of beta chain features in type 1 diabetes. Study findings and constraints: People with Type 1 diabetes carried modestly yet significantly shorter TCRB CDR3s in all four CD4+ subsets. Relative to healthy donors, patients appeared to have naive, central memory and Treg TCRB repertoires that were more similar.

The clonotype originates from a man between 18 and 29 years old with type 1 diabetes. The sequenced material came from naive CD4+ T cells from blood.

CDR3 sequence: CASNGGLITDTQYF. CDR3 nucleotides: TGTGCCAGCAATGGGGGACTTATCACAGATACGCAGTATTTT. This sequence joins TRBV2 and TRBJ2-3, with TRBD2 as a possible D gene (6 bases). Germline V lookup: CDR1 SNHLY, CDR2 FYNNEI. The CDR3 contains 14 residues. Between the trimmed V and J ends, which lost 7 bases and 2 bases, there was a span of 13 bases.